Listed below are T cell receptor beta chains from one sample, sequenced in a study of regulatory T cells in long-lasting Graves disease. TCRdb analysed the multiplex PCR reads with MiXCR anew, one entry per CDR3 protein. Of 650,000 to 850,000 distinct CDR3 sequences listed, around 32% are singletons. Sequencing was performed on peripheral blood mononuclear cells (PBMCs), taken when the disease was refractory, from a patient treated with antithyroid drugs. These TCRs come from a female donor with Graves disease. Both conserved end residues are part of each CDR3. The D gene is left open where the match is weak. Clone size appears in some rows only: once, few, many, or a class for an expanded clone.

abundance,d_gene,j_gene,v_gene,CDR3aa,CDR3nt
many,.,TRBJ1-5,TRBV12-3/TRBV12-4,CASSPNQPQHF,TGTGCCAGCAGCCCCAATCAGCCCCAGCATTTT
few,TRBD2,TRBJ2-5,TRBV6-1,CASSAFLAGVGETQYF,TGTGCCAGCAGCGCGTTTTTAGCGGGAGTAGGTGAGACCCAGTACTTC
.,TRBD1,TRBJ1-5,TRBV12-3/TRBV12-4,CASKIEQGVLSNQPQHF,TGTGCCAGCAAGATCGAACAGGGGGTACTAAGCAATCAGCCCCAGCATTTT
few,TRBD1,TRBJ1-4,TRBV5-1,CASREGQGAGEKLFF,TGCGCCAGCAGGGAAGGACAGGGGGCCGGTGAAAAACTGTTTTTT
many,.,TRBJ1-1,TRBV11-2,CASSFARRGTEAFF,TGTGCCAGCAGCTTCGCGCGGAGGGGGACTGAAGCTTTCTTT
.,.,TRBJ1-4,TRBV25-1,CASSARSGNEKLFF,TGTGCCAGCAGTGCGAGGTCGGGGAATGAAAAACTGTTTTTT
few,.,TRBJ1-1,TRBV12-3/TRBV12-4,CASSFIRNNEAFF,TGTGCCAGCAGTTTTATTAGAAATAATGAAGCTTTCTTT
many,.,TRBJ2-5,TRBV6-2/TRBV6-3,CASSYGQETQYF,TGTGCCAGCAGTTACGGCCAAGAGACCCAGTACTTC
few,.,TRBJ1-3,TRBV20-1,CSASPRSLGNTIYF,TGCAGTGCTAGCCCAAGATCTCTGGGAAACACCATATATTTT
many,.,TRBJ1-4,TRBV11-2,CASSPREGLSEKLFF,TGTGCCAGCAGCCCCAGGGAGGGGCTTAGCGAAAAACTGTTTTTT
.,TRBD1,TRBJ1-1,TRBV29-1,CSVPGTGGRGTEAFF,TGCAGCGTTCCCGGGACAGGGGGGAGAGGGACTGAAGCTTTCTTT
.,TRBD1,TRBJ1-1,TRBV28,CASNTGGMNTEAFF,TGTGCCAGCAACACAGGGGGCATGAACACTGAAGCTTTCTTT
.,.,TRBJ1-5,TRBV19,CASSPARAMTDQPQHF,TGTGCCAGTAGTCCCGCGAGGGCAATGACAGATCAGCCCCAGCATTTT
.,TRBD2,TRBJ2-7,TRBV6-5,CASSYEGGTSGRRYEQYF,TGTGCCAGCAGTTACGAGGGCGGGACTAGCGGGAGAAGGTACGAGCAGTACTTC
.,.,TRBJ1-2,TRBV24-1,CATKTSNYGYTF,TGTGCCACCAAGACCTCTAACTATGGCTACACCTTC
many,.,TRBJ1-5,TRBV6-1,CASRKQGSNQPQHF,TGTGCCAGCAGGAAACAGGGTAGTAATCAGCCCCAGCATTTT
few,.,TRBJ1-1,TRBV6-1,CASVPAPRATEAFF,TGTGCCAGCGTCCCGGCCCCGCGGGCCACTGAAGCTTTCTTT
.,TRBD1,TRBJ1-1,TRBV6-1,CASKQGTGNTEAFF,TGTGCCAGCAAACAGGGGACGGGAAACACTGAAGCTTTCTTT
.,.,TRBJ1-5,TRBV20-1,CSAMDNQPQHF,TGCAGTGCTATGGATAATCAGCCCCAGCATTTT
many,.,TRBJ2-7,TRBV12-3/TRBV12-4,CASSLGGPGSSYEQYF,TGTGCCAGCAGTTTAGGGGGTCCGGGAAGCTCCTACGAGCAGTACTTC
many,TRBD1,TRBJ2-7,TRBV2,CASSEKGAFDEQYF,TGTGCCAGCAGTGAAAAGGGGGCGTTCGACGAGCAGTACTTC
.,TRBD2,TRBJ2-7,TRBV19,CASRGLAEFSYEQYF,TGTGCCAGTAGGGGACTAGCGGAGTTCTCCTACGAGCAGTACTTC
.,.,TRBJ2-5,TRBV5-8,CASSALYREETQYF,TGTGCCAGCAGCGCCCTATACAGGGAGGAGACCCAGTACTTC
many,.,TRBJ1-5,TRBV27,CASSFSGRGQPQHF,TGTGCCAGCAGTTTTTCCGGAAGGGGTCAGCCCCAGCATTTT
few,TRBD1,TRBJ2-7,TRBV20-1,CSASGTVSYEQYF,TGCAGTGCTTCCGGGACAGTGTCCTACGAGCAGTACTTC
.,TRBD1,TRBJ2-7,TRBV10-3,CAISAGTGASYEQYF,TGTGCCATCAGCGCGGGGACAGGGGCAAGCTACGAGCAGTACTTC
many,TRBD1,TRBJ2-2,TRBV12-3/TRBV12-4,CASSPQGTTGELFF,TGTGCCAGCAGTCCACAGGGGACCACCGGGGAGCTGTTTTTT
many,TRBD1,TRBJ1-4,TRBV28,CASSLPGTDYEKLFF,TGTGCCAGCAGTCTACCCGGGACAGACTATGAAAAACTGTTTTTT
few,.,TRBJ1-2,TRBV15,CATREQGYGYTF,TGTGCCACCAGAGAACAGGGATATGGCTACACCTTC
.,TRBD2,TRBJ2-7,TRBV19,CASSILAGANEQYF,TGTGCCAGTAGTATACTGGCGGGAGCCAACGAGCAGTACTTC
.,.,TRBJ2-7,TRBV10-2,CASREGPEQYF,TGCGCCAGCAGGGAGGGGCCCGAGCAGTACTTC
many,.,TRBJ2-7,TRBV12-3/TRBV12-4,CASSFWEDSYEQYF,TGTGCCAGCAGTTTCTGGGAGGACTCCTACGAGCAGTACTTC
few,.,TRBJ1-3,TRBV7-2,CASTDPRSRGNTIYF,TGTGCCAGCACCGACCCCCGCTCGAGAGGAAACACCATATATTTT
few,.,TRBJ1-1,TRBV12-3/TRBV12-4,CASSLVPGIMNTEAFF,TGTGCCAGCAGTTTAGTTCCGGGCATTATGAACACTGAAGCTTTCTTT
.,TRBD2,TRBJ2-7,TRBV6-2/TRBV6-3,CASSYALAGSKFSVQYF,TGTGCCAGCAGTTACGCACTAGCGGGAAGCAAGTTCTCCGTGCAGTACTTC
once,TRBD2,TRBJ2-5,TRBV3-1,CASSRGLAGTLQETQYF,TGTGCCAGCAGCCGGGGACTAGCGGGAACATTACAAGAGACCCAGTACTTC
.,.,TRBJ2-7,TRBV6-5,CASSYSQADSYEQYF,TGTGCCAGCAGTTACTCTCAGGCCGACTCCTACGAGCAGTACTTC
many,.,TRBJ1-2,TRBV6-2/TRBV6-3,CASSLRGGPLPYGYTF,TGTGCCAGCAGTTTAAGAGGCGGCCCACTTCCCTATGGCTACACCTTC
few,TRBD1,TRBJ1-1,TRBV5-1,CASSPMGTAVNTEAFF,TGCGCCAGCAGCCCTATGGGGACAGCCGTGAACACTGAAGCTTTCTTT
.,.,TRBJ1-6,TRBV20-1,CSARTRALSSYNSPLHF,TGCAGTGCCAGGACTAGGGCCCTAAGCTCCTATAATTCACCCCTCCACTTT